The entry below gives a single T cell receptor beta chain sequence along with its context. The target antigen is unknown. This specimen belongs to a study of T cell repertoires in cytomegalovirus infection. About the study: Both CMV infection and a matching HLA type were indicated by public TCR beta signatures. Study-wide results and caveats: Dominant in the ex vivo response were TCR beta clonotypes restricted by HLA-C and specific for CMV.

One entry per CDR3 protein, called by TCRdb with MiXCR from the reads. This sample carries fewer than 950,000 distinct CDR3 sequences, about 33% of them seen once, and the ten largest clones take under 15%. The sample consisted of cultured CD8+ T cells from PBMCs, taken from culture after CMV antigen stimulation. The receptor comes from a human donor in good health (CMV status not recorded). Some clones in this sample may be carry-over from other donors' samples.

CDR3 region: CASSPRDRGRRYEQYF. In nucleotides, the CDR3 is TGTGCCAGCAGCCCCCGGGACAGGGGGCGGAGGTACGAGCAGTACTTC. This chain joins TRBV5-6 and TRBJ2-7; 12 bases are a match to TRBD1. CDR3 size: 16 residues. Germline CDR1 is SGHDT and CDR2 is YYEEEE. After removal of 4 bases from V and 4 bases from J, the junction contained 9 bases not matched to a gene.